Shown below are 24 T cell receptor beta chains from a single sample sequenced in a study of blood T cell repertoires in COVID-19. Sequencing used immunoSEQ multiplex PCR; TCRdb keeps in-frame clones, though not all of them. The repertoire holds 25,000 to 30,000 clones, with 89% as singletons. Sequenced: peripheral blood. These TCRs come from a human donor in a cohort sampled during active COVID-19.

This chain connects TRBV5-4 to TRBJ1-2; D might be TRBD1 (6 bases). The V gene's germline CDR1 is SGHNT and CDR2 YYREEE (reference sequence). This CDR3 spans 13 amino acids. Trimming removed 3 bases from V and 3 bases from J, with 9 bases in between. CDR3 nucleotide sequence: TGTGCCAGCAGCTCCAGGGGCGACTATGGCTACACCTTC. Translating gives CASSSRGDYGYTF.

This clone was seen a few times. The rearrangement links TRBV19 to TRBJ1-2; TRBD1 matches at 12 bases. This CDR3 spans 16 amino acids. Germline V gene data show CDR1 as LNHDA and CDR2 as SQIVND (reference sequence). The ends lost 0 bases at V and 8 bases at J; junction bases unmatched: 7. CDR3 in DNA: TGTGCCAGTAGTATAGAATCCGGGACAGGGGGCGGCGGCTACACCTTC. It encodes CASSIESGTGGGGYTF.

The chain carries TRBV6-5 and TRBJ2-3, with TRBD2 matching 8 bases. The V segment lost 4 bases and the J segment 0 bases; nucleotides outside the gene matches: 6. The CDR3 spans 16 residues. In germline, CDR1 is MNHEY, CDR2 SVGAGI. This CDR3 is CASSSRGGFSTDTQYF. For the CDR3, the DNA is TGTGCCAGCAGTTCCCGCGGGGGGTTTAGCACAGATACGCAGTATTTT.

V usage is TRBV7-9 and J usage is TRBJ2-7; 9 bases are shared with TRBD2. Losses at the gene ends were 8 bases for V and 5 bases for J; bases not matched to a gene: 7. The CDR3 extends over 13 amino acids. Germline CDR1 SEHNR, CDR2 FQNEAQ (reference sequence). The CDR3 region has the DNA TGTGCCAGCTCTCATAGCGGGGGAGACGAGCAGTACTTC. Its translation is CASSHSGGDEQYF.

The chain is built from TRBV19 and TRBJ2-2; 10 bases are shared with TRBD1. The germline V gene encodes CDR1 LNHDA and CDR2 SQIVND (reference sequence). CDR3 size: 16 residues. J gave up 5 bases and V 5 bases, and 8 bases lay outside the gene matches. The CDR3, as DNA: TGTGCCAGTAGTCTTTTGACAGGGGGCTGGACCGGGGAGCTGTTTTTT. Translated: CASSLLTGGWTGELFF.

V gene TRBV10-3 combines with J gene TRBJ1-2, with 8 bases identical to TRBD1. CDR3 length: 13 residues. Trimming removed 6 bases from V and 8 bases from J; junction bases left unmatched: 8. Germline V CDR1 and CDR2: ENHRY, SYGVKD. CDR3 sequence: CAISPVQGEGYTF. CDR3 in DNA: TGTGCCATCAGCCCAGTACAGGGGGAAGGCTACACCTTC.

The CDR3: CASSILGKGENTEAFF. The CDR3 nucleotides are TGTGCCAGTAGTATTTTAGGGAAGGGGGAGAACACTGAAGCTTTCTTT. The chain links TRBV19 to TRBJ1-1; possibly TRBD1 for D (6 bases). Per germline, CDR1 LNHDA and CDR2 SQIVND (reference sequence). The length of the CDR3 is 16 residues. Trimming took 3 bases from V and 1 from J, leaving 15 bases between them.

V gene TRBV3-1 (or the pseudogene TRBV3-2) combines with J gene TRBJ1-3; D is unclear. Germline CDR1 reads LGHDT; CDR2 reads YNNKEL (reference sequence). The CDR3 covers 14 residues. V gave up 5 bases and J gave up 0 bases, with 8 bases separating them. The CDR3, as DNA: TGTGCCAGCAGCTCGCGGGACTCTGGAAACACCATATATTTT. Protein sequence: CASSSRDSGNTIYF.

This clone was seen more than once but under ten times. The V and J genes are TRBV7-9 and TRBJ2-5; TRBD1 agrees at 8 bases. The germline V gene has CDR1 SEHNR and CDR2 FQNEAQ (reference sequence). This CDR3 has 15 amino acids. Trimming removed 5 bases from V and 2 bases from J; junction bases left unmatched: 7. CDR3 in DNA: TGTGCCAGCAGCCCCCGGGACAGGAGTCAAGAGACCCAGTACTTC. Translated, it gives CASSPRDRSQETQYF.

V gene TRBV19 combines with J gene TRBJ1-5; perhaps TRBD1 as D (6 bases). V lost 6 bases to trimming and J lost 0 bases, with 12 bases between them. Per germline, CDR1 LNHDA and CDR2 SQIVND (reference sequence). CDR3 length: 15 amino acids. CDR3 bases: TGTGCCAGTAGATTACAGGGATATAGCAATCAGCCCCAGCATTTT. Protein: CASRLQGYSNQPQHF.

V is TRBV7-9 and J is TRBJ1-5; the D is unclear. Germline loops: CDR1 SEHNR, CDR2 FQNEAQ (reference sequence). This CDR3 is 15 amino acids long. V lost 4 bases to trimming and J lost 5 bases, with 15 bases between them. The CDR3: CASSSDWERYQPQHF. In nucleotides, the CDR3 is TGTGCCAGCAGCTCCGACTGGGAGCGTTATCAGCCCCAGCATTTT. Variable domain in full (rest from reference TRBV7-9 and TRBJ1-5): DTGVSQNPRHKITKRGQNVTFRCDPISEHNRLYWYRQTLGQGPEFLTYFQNEAQLEKSRLLSDRFSAERPKGSFSTLEIQRTEQGDSAMYLCASSSDWERYQPQHFGDGTRLSIL.

The chain carries TRBV19 and TRBJ1-6; TRBD1 agrees at 10 bases. Germline CDR1 and CDR2: LNHDA and SQIVND (reference sequence). CDR3 length: 15 amino acids. V shed 5 bases and J 6 bases; nucleotides not matched to a gene: 4. The CDR3: CASSGDRGINSPLHF. The CDR3, as DNA: TGTGCCAGTAGTGGGGACAGGGGAATTAATTCACCCCTCCACTTT.

The chain is built from TRBV6-5 and TRBJ1-1, with D hard to call. The CDR3 consists of 11 residues. CDR1 and CDR2 from the germline V gene are MNHEY and SVGAGI. V was pared by 0 bases and J by 11 bases, with 7 bases between. CDR3 protein: CASSYSGRAFF. The CDR3 bases are TGTGCCAGCAGTTACTCAGGGAGGGCTTTCTTT.

The V and J genes are TRBV30 and TRBJ2-2; 7 bases are a match to TRBD2. Looked up from germline, CDR1 is GTSNPN and CDR2 is SVGIG (reference sequence). This CDR3 region has 15 residues. V shed 4 bases, J shed 3 bases, and the junction held 8 bases outside the gene matches. This chain's CDR3 is CAWNQGRGDTGELFF. Here the CDR3 DNA reads TGTGCCTGGAATCAAGGGAGGGGCGACACCGGGGAGCTGTTTTTT.

This rearrangement joins TRBV5-6 to TRBJ1-3, with 9 bases identical to TRBD1. The CDR3 length is 18 residues. Per the germline V gene, CDR1 is SGHDT and CDR2 is YYEEEE. After removal of 0 bases from V and 0 bases from J, the junction contained 7 bases not matched to a gene. This CDR3 reads CASSLENRQGVSGNTIYF. The CDR3 DNA follows: TGTGCCAGCAGCTTGGAAAACAGACAGGGGGTCTCTGGAAACACCATATATTTT.

This rearrangement joins TRBV25-1 to TRBJ2-2; 11 nucleotides agree with TRBD1. The CDR3 totals 16 residues. V lost 2 bases, J lost 5 bases, and 4 bases stayed unmatched. Germline loops: CDR1 MGHDK, CDR2 SYGVNS. The CDR3 sequence: CASSELGQGATGELFF. CDR3 sequence (DNA): TGTGCCAGCAGTGAACTTGGACAGGGGGCAACCGGGGAGCTGTTTTTT.

The sample holds a few counts of this clone. The chain combines TRBV21-1 with TRBJ2-7; the D call in the table, TRBD1, was not verified against the DNA. TRBV21-1 is marked as a pseudogene. CDR3 length: 14 residues. The CDR3 is CASSNGDIHYEQYF. DNA for the CDR3: TGTGCCAGCAGCAATGGGGACATCCACTACGAGCAGTACTTC.

CDR3 loop: CASSRPARGGADTQYF. Written as DNA, the CDR3 is TGCGCCAGCAGCCGACCGGCGCGGGGGGGGGCAGATACGCAGTATTTT. V gene TRBV5-1 combines with J gene TRBJ2-3, with 9 nucleotides matching TRBD2. The ends lost 4 bases at V and 4 bases at J; junction bases unmatched: 10. The germline V gene has CDR1 SGHRS and CDR2 YFSETQ. The CDR3 is 16 residues long.

V is TRBV7-9 and J is TRBJ1-1; 8 nucleotides line up with TRBD1. V trimming: 2 bases; J trimming: 5 bases; junction bases outside the gene matches: 10. In germline, CDR1 is SEHNR, CDR2 FQNEAQ (reference sequence). The CDR3 runs to 16 residues. Here the CDR3 reads CASSLTDTGGKTEAFF. The DNA of the CDR3 is TGTGCCAGCAGCTTAACAGACACAGGGGGAAAGACTGAAGCTTTCTTT.

V usage is TRBV19 and J usage is TRBJ1-2; D unresolved. Deletions cut 9 bases from V and 1 base from J, with 18 bases between. From germline, CDR1 is LNHDA and CDR2 SQIVND (reference sequence). CDR3 length: 15 residues. This chain's CDR3 is CASRDPSVRNYGYTF. CDR3 in DNA: TGTGCCAGCCGGGATCCGTCGGTTCGTAACTATGGCTACACCTTC.

The chain combines TRBV5-1 with TRBJ1-1; 7 nucleotides line up with TRBD1. CDR1 is SGHRS, CDR2 YFSETQ, per germline. Losses at the gene ends were 4 bases for V and 4 bases for J; bases not matched to a gene: 10. The CDR3 contains 15 residues. The CDR3 DNA reads TGCGCCAGCAGCCCTAGACAGGGAATGCCCACTGAAGCTTTCTTT. The encoded protein is CASSPRQGMPTEAFF.

The rearrangement uses TRBV19 and TRBJ1-6; D call uncertain. Germline-derived CDR1 and CDR2 are LNHDA and SQIVND (reference sequence). The V gene lost 4 bases and the J gene lost 14 bases, with 12 bases spanning the gap. This CDR3 is built from 12 residues. The CDR3 loop reads CASSTQASTLHF. In DNA form, the CDR3 reads TGTGCCAGTAGTACTCAAGCATCTACCCTCCACTTT.

The V call is TRBV6-6, the J call TRBJ2-5, with 8 bases aligning to TRBD2. The CDR3 covers 14 residues. Germline CDR1 and CDR2: MNHNY and SVGAGI (reference sequence). Losses at the gene ends were 5 bases for V and 7 bases for J; bases not matched to a gene: 9. The CDR3: CASSTGGSWGTQYF. In nucleotides, the CDR3 is TGTGCCAGCAGTACGGGGGGGTCCTGGGGGACCCAGTACTTC.

The V gene is TRBV7-2, the J gene TRBJ2-5, with D tentatively TRBD2 (6 bases). V was clipped by 7 bases and J by 5 bases, with 17 bases between them. CDR3 length: 14 amino acids. Germline V lookup: CDR1 SGHTA, CDR2 FQGNSA. CDR3 coding DNA: TGTGCCAGCACCCGCGCGGGGATCAGTGAGACCCAGTACTTC. Translated, it gives CASTRAGISETQYF.